Below are 9 T cell receptor beta chains sequenced from a single sample in a study of blood T cell repertoires in COVID-19. Only in-frame clones appear in the TCRdb table, and some are missing; sequencing was by immunoSEQ multiplex PCR. This sample has over 150,000 clones, with 85% to 95% found just once. The sample consisted of peripheral blood. The receptors come from a man aged 50 to 60 with acute or convalescent COVID-19.

The chain has TRBV7-6 and TRBJ2-5; D unclear. Germline V gene sequence: CDR1 SGHVS, CDR2 FNYEAQ. V lost 3 bases, J lost 4 bases, and 9 bases lay in between. This CDR3 region has 13 residues. The CDR3 loop reads CASSFRSRETQYF. The CDR3 DNA sequence: TGTGCCAGCAGCTTCCGCTCGAGAGAGACCCAGTACTTC.

The V call is TRBV28, the J call TRBJ1-1; perhaps TRBD1 as D (6 bases). There are 14 residues in the CDR3. The V end lost 3 bases, the J end lost 6 bases, and 14 bases lay between the germline ends. Germline assignment: CDR1 MDHEN and CDR2 SYDVKM. The CDR3 nucleotides are TGTGCCAGCAGTTTTTTAGGACAGTGGGCTGAAGCTTTCTTT. It translates to CASSFLGQWAEAFF.

The J gene is TRBJ1-1, the V gene TRBV11-1; D might be TRBD1 (5 bases). Trimming pared 3 bases from V and 4 bases from J, leaving 12 bases between. The CDR3 totals 14 residues. CDR1 is SGHAT and CDR2 is FQDESV in the germline V gene (reference sequence). The CDR3 region is CASSFPGFSTEAFF. CDR3 DNA: TGTGCCAGCAGCTTCCCAGGGTTTTCCACTGAAGCTTTCTTT.

The chain combines TRBV12-3 or TRBV12-4 with TRBJ1-5; D gene ambiguous. This CDR3 has 13 residues. Trimming took off 2 bases at V and 7 bases at J, with 9 bases between the two ends. The CDR3 sequence: CASSLINSQPQHF. The DNA for the CDR3 is TGTGCCAGCAGTTTAATTAATTCCCAGCCCCAGCATTTT.

Comments on this clone: The junction differs from germline at one of its ends, possibly a read error. The CDR3 DNA is TGTGCCAGCAAGTTGAAGGGGGACAGACGACCAGTCTTC. This codes for CASKLKGDRRPVF. The rearrangement joins TRBV11-3 to TRBJ2-1; the match to TRBD1 covers 7 bases. The CDR3 has 13 amino acids. The germline gives CDR1 SGHNT, CDR2 YENEEA.

The V gene is TRBV24-1, the J gene TRBJ2-2; 8 nucleotides agree with TRBD1. V lost 5 bases, J lost 0 bases, and 10 bases stayed unmatched. The CDR3 is 18 residues long. Germline V gene lookup returns CDR1 KGHDR and CDR2 SFDVKD. The CDR3 spells CATSATLGQGSNTGELFF. Written as DNA, the CDR3 is TGTGCCACCAGTGCTACCCTTGGACAGGGATCGAACACCGGGGAGCTGTTTTTT.

This clone was counted a single time. The chain is built from TRBV6-5 and TRBJ1-2, with 8 bases matching TRBD1. Germline V gives CDR1 MNHEY, CDR2 SVGAGI. The CDR3 spans 13 residues. V was clipped by 6 bases and J by 8 bases; unmatched bases: 8. The CDR3 DNA reads TGTGCCAGCAGGGACAGGGAGCCGGGAGGCTACACCTTC. Translating gives CASRDREPGGYTF.

The V call is TRBV29-1, the J call TRBJ2-3, with 9 bases lining up with TRBD1. The CDR3 runs 16 residues. Germline V gene sequence: CDR1 SQVTM, CDR2 ANQGSEA. CDR3 nucleotides: TGCACCAAACCCCCGCGGACAGGGGATATTTCCGATACGCAGTATTTT. Translation: CTKPPRTGDISDTQYF.

The chain links TRBV7-3 to TRBJ2-1; 14 bases line up with TRBD2. The CDR3 runs 15 residues. The V and J ends lost 3 bases and 6 bases, in that order; junction bases with no gene match: 1. Germline lookup yields CDR1 SGHTA and CDR2 FQGTGA. The CDR3 sequence is CASSLTSGGANEQFF. CDR3 in DNA: TGTGCCAGCAGCTTGACTAGCGGGGGGGCCAATGAGCAGTTCTTC.